This TCR beta chain was found in a study of cytomegalovirus exposure and HLA in healthy donors. Overall study findings and caveats: The classifier reportedly diagnosed cytomegalovirus status with high specificity and sensitivity. For TCR beta chains, V- and J-gene trimming was later linked to a missense DCLRE1C variant. A previous analysis found most TCR beta V segments productive roughly 87% or roughly 30% of the time.

With respect to this clone: Its specificity is unknown.

Use of 60 Vbeta and 13 Jbeta primers characterized the PCR. The protocol was immunoSEQ multiplex PCR, while the TCRdb copy is restricted to in-frame clones and leaves out a portion. The sample yields about 77,000 clones, around 78% seen once. This CDR3 contains 17 residues. Trimming left V 2 bases short and J 0 bases short, with 14 bases between. The germline V gene encodes CDR1 LGHNA and CDR2 YNFKEQ. The rearrangement uses TRBV4-2 and TRBJ1-3; D gene unclear. The sample consisted of PBMCs. The clonotype was recovered from a man aged 40-55 years in good health and CMV-seronegative. The CDR3 sequence is CASSQKRESNSGNTIYF. The CDR3 bases are TGTGCCAGCAGCCAAAAAAGGGAGTCCAACTCTGGAAACACCATATATTTT.